The T cell receptor (beta chain) under discussion was sequenced for a study of early T cells in non-severe SARS-CoV-2 infection. Study details: Sequencing targeted bulk RNA from unsorted whole blood, leaving chains unpaired. Findings and limits, study-wide: CD4 and private specificities were missed by VDJdb matching, which favored anti-spike CD8 responses.

This clonotype was seen repeatedly, ten times or more. Its antigen remains unidentified. The CDR3 is made up of 11 amino acids. Germline V CDR1 and CDR2: SQVTM, ANQGSEA. The V end lost 5 bases, the J end lost 3 bases, and 8 bases lay between the germline ends. cDNA molecules, individually, were tagged with unique molecular identifiers. TCRdb redid the calling of the 5' RACE reads with MiXCR, one entry per CDR3 protein. The repertoire holds 20,000 or so distinct CDR3 sequences, with about 4.9% as singletons. The sequenced material came from whole blood. The rearrangement joins TRBV29-1 to TRBJ2-7; D call uncertain. The sequence was collected from an adult who was a healthcare worker with PCR-confirmed SARS-CoV-2 infection or an uninfected control (not recorded which). CDR3 sequence: CSVSDYYEQYF. The CDR3 DNA reads TGCAGCGTTTCGGATTACTACGAGCAGTACTTC.